The present entry profiles one T cell receptor beta chain with its context. Its antigen is unknown. No quality values exist for individual bases; no much larger clone is one base distant. This sample was included in a study of cytomegalovirus exposure and HLA in healthy donors (dated by TCRdb to the late 2010s). Study-level background: A later analysis indicated that the roughly 120 validation repertoires were generated on the platform also employed for the approximately 700 repertoires of the first cohort. The aim of the study was to test whether cataloging public T cell receptors could identify signatures of past pathogen exposure. A separate validation cohort of roughly 130 different subjects was used in addition to the roughly 670-subject first cohort. The study combined high-throughput TCR immunosequencing, statistical association of individual TCRs with disease status, and machine learning to predict cytomegalovirus infection status. Beyond this particular receptor, the publication reports: Subsequent analysis determined that TCRs grouped into clusters in the first cohort also showed a tendency toward co-occurrence across the 120 or so validation repertoires, and about 94% of cluster scores exceeded 0. The study listed 150 to 200 TCR beta chains as associated with cytomegalovirus. It was suggested by the authors that the approach could potentially be generalized to other disease states and immunological phenotypes. In vitro tests confirmed that a few of the cytomegalovirus-associated TCR beta chains recognize cytomegalovirus antigens. A later analysis had no HLA typing for the validation cohort, so co-occurrence there was scored across all 120 repertoires. In both the original and validation cohorts, the classifier was reported to diagnose cytomegalovirus status with high specificity and sensitivity. Most TCR sequences were observed very rarely across donors, whereas some public TCRs were present in many individuals.

The donors were included in the validation cohort of approximately 130 subjects, a group kept apart from the approximately 650-subject first cohort. V gives up 7 bases and J gives up 3 bases, and the segment between their germline ends measures 22 bases. The germline V gene gives CDR1 as SGDLS and CDR2 as YYNGEE. There are 16 amino acids in the CDR3, from cysteine to phenylalanine inclusive. The kept DNA is CDR3 alone, 48 bases in frame from the first base. Libraries were made using the immunoSEQ multiplex PCR assay. The authors processed their data as follows. A statistical classification framework was built for diagnosing cytomegalovirus status from the catalog of TCR beta chain sequences. In TCRdb, the immuneACCESS table is reduced to in-frame sequences with V and J assigned. These tables do not hold every clone; where another copy was compared, an unresolved V gene accounts for under half, and the others remain unexplained. V and J calls plus clone size are reproduced from that table; the DNA served to infer D and trimming. The sample table holds about 150,000 clones, of which 70% to 90% were seen once. The top ten constitute 5.5% to 7% of the sample.

The chain is assembled from TRBV9 and TRBJ1-1, with the identity of the D gene unclear. The clonotype originates from a woman aged 30 to 39 in good health and CMV-seropositive. The sample was PBMCs. This receptor has the CDR3 CASGGRAGWRDTEAFF. The DNA is as follows: TGTGCCAGCGGAGGGAGGGCAGGATGGCGGGACACTGAAGCTTTCTTT.